This T cell receptor (beta chain) emerged from a study of blood T cell repertoires in COVID-19. Study information: From the United States, Italy and Spain came samples of acute and convalescent COVID-19. T cells, B-cell-depleted T cells, or PBMCs provided the cDNA or gDNA that served as material.

The table lists this clone with a count of one. The CDR3 contains 17 residues. Clones were read by immunoSEQ multiplex PCR, and TCRdb kept only the in-frame ones, dropping some. The sample includes over 200,000 clones, 89% seen only once; the top ten take about 4.8%. The sequenced sample consisted of peripheral blood. V usage is TRBV21-1 and J usage is TRBJ1-5. TRBV21-1 is a pseudogene segment. The TCR comes from a woman aged 40-49 years with acute or convalescent COVID-19. Here the CDR3 reads CASSKQGGRRSNQPQHF. DNA for the CDR3: TGTGCCAGCAGCAAACAGGGAGGGCGAAGGAGCAATCAGCCCCAGCATTTT.